A selection of T cell receptor beta chains follows, all from one sample in a study of T cells in Graves' hyperthyroidism and ophthalmopathy. Via MiXCR, TCRdb re-called the multiplex PCR reads, giving one row per CDR3 protein. The sample carries hundreds of thousands of distinct CDR3 sequences, over 35% recorded once. Sample: blood. These receptors originate from a man aged 18 to 30 with Graves' hyperthyroidism. Both conserved end residues are part of each CDR3. A D gene is named only where the DNA matches it firmly. Expanded clones are given a class, and other clones once, few, many or no size at all.

>TRBV15|-|TRBJ2-7|-
TGTGTCACCAGCAGCGACAGGCTAAGGGCCTACGAGCAGTACTTC
CVTSSDRLRAYEQYF
>TRBV12-3/TRBV12-4|-|TRBJ2-5|TRBD2
TGTGCCAGCAGCTTAGGGACTAGGCCTGAGACCCAGTACTTC
CASSLGTRPETQYF
>TRBV7-9|-|TRBJ1-1|TRBD1
TGTGCCAGCAGCTCCTCCTCACAGGGGCCGTATAAAGCTTTCTTT
CASSSSSQGPYKAFF
>TRBV7-2|few|TRBJ1-4|TRBD1
TGTGCCAGCAGCCTCCCGACAGGGGCTAATGAAAAACTGTTTTTT
CASSLPTGANEKLFF
>TRBV6-5|few|TRBJ1-2|-
TGTGCCAGCAGTTACGCGGCTAACTATGGCTACACCTTC
CASSYAANYGYTF
>TRBV15|many|TRBJ1-5|TRBD1
TGTGCCACCACCACCGGGACAGGATTCAATCAGCCCCAGCATTTT
CATTTGTGFNQPQHF
>TRBV20-1|many|TRBJ2-5|TRBD2
TGCAGTTTGACTAGCGGGGGTTCGGAGACCCAGTACTTC
CSLTSGGSETQYF
>TRBV20-1|few|TRBJ2-7|TRBD2
TGCAGTGCCGCCGGGACTAGCGGGAGTCGGGCCTACGAGCAGTACTTC
CSAAGTSGSRAYEQYF
>TRBV9|few|TRBJ2-5|TRBD2
TGTGCCAGCAGCGTTGGTAGCGGGGTGGAGACCCAGTACTTC
CASSVGSGVETQYF
>TRBV20-1|few|TRBJ2-7|-
TGCAGTGCTAGTTCCAAAAGCTCCTACGAGCAGTACTTC
CSASSKSSYEQYF
>TRBV10-3|few|TRBJ1-5|-
TGTGCCACCGGGACGGGGTCGGTACAGCCCCAGCATTTT
CATGTGSVQPQHF
>TRBV27|few|TRBJ2-7|-
TGTGCCAGCAGGTGGGGACGCTTCCCCTACGAGCAGTACTTC
CASRWGRFPYEQYF
>TRBV12-3/TRBV12-4|-|TRBJ2-7|-
TGTGCCAGCAGTTTCTCGCGTTTCTACGAGCAGTACTTC
CASSFSRFYEQYF
>TRBV7-2|-|TRBJ2-2|TRBD1
TGTGCCAGCAGCTTGTACGCAGGGGGCTTATCCGGGGAACTGTTTTTT
CASSLYAGGLSGELFF
>TRBV27|-|TRBJ1-2|TRBD1
TGTGCCGCGGGACAGGGCTATGGCTACACCTTC
CAAGQGYGYTF
>TRBV19|-|TRBJ2-7|TRBD2
TGTGCCAGTAACTTAGCGGGAGACTACGAGCAGTACTTC
CASNLAGDYEQYF
>TRBV6-5|-|TRBJ2-5|-
TGTGCCGGCAGTCGAACCTGGACGGAACAAGAGACCCAGTACTTC
CAGSRTWTEQETQYF
>TRBV10-3|-|TRBJ2-7|-
TGTGCCACCCTACAGGGAAGCGGTTACGAGCAGTACTTC
CATLQGSGYEQYF
>TRBV4-1|few|TRBJ2-5|-
TGCGCCAGCGGTAGCTTGTTAGATGAGACCCAGTACTTC
CASGSLLDETQYF
>TRBV7-2|-|TRBJ2-7|-
TGTGCCAGCAGTCATACCCTAGGAGCCTCCGAGCAGTACTTC
CASSHTLGASEQYF
>TRBV2|many|TRBJ1-2|TRBD1
TGTGCCAGCAGTGAAGGGACAGGGAACTATGGCTACACCTTC
CASSEGTGNYGYTF
>TRBV20-1|many|TRBJ2-7|TRBD1
TGCAGTGCTAGAGCTGGGACAGGGGTCTACGAGCAGTACTTC
CSARAGTGVYEQYF
>TRBV10-3|many|TRBJ2-2|-
TGTGCCATCAGTGGGTCCTCAGGGTTCCGGGAGCTGTTTTTT
CAISGSSGFRELFF
>TRBV25-1|-|TRBJ2-7|-
TGTGCCAGCAGGGCCGGGACGGGAAACTACGAGCAGTACTTC
CASRAGTGNYEQYF
>TRBV7-2|-|TRBJ1-2|-
TGTGCCAGCAGCTTAACCGGTTCCGGGCGGAACTATGGCTACACCTTC
CASSLTGSGRNYGYTF
>TRBV11-2|-|TRBJ1-5|TRBD1
TGTGCCAGCAGTGGAACCGGGACAGGGGATCAGCCCCAGCATTTT
CASSGTGTGDQPQHF
>TRBV6-1|-|TRBJ2-7|TRBD2
TGTGCCAGCGTGCCTAGCGGGAGGGGAGACTACGAGCAGTACTTC
CASVPSGRGDYEQYF
>TRBV29-1|few|TRBJ2-5|-
TGCAGCGTTGAAGACCGGTCCTCGGTGGAAGAGACCCAGTACTTC
CSVEDRSSVEETQYF
>TRBV6-1|once|TRBJ1-6|-
TGTGCCAGCAGTGAGGAGACAGGTCCTCTTCCTCTGTCACCCCTCCACTTT
CASSEETGPLPLSPLHF
>TRBV20-1|many|TRBJ1-4|TRBD1
TGCAGTGCTAGAGAGACAGGGCGGAGTGAAAAACTGTTTTTT
CSARETGRSEKLFF
>TRBV15|few|TRBJ2-7|TRBD2
TGTGCCACCAGCAGAGCCTCAGTAGCGGGCCGTCACTACGAGCAGTACTTC
CATSRASVAGRHYEQYF